Listed here are 7 T cell receptor beta chains from one sample, sequenced in a study of T cells expressing NK-cell markers. For each CDR3 protein, TCRdb gives one entry from its re-call of the 5' RACE reads, without DNA. The repertoire shows about 430,000 distinct CDR3 sequences; the top ten hold 1.4%. The specimen was blood T cells: a sorted CD56 or NKG2C T cell subset, CD4+ or CD8+ T cells, or bulk PBMC T cells (not recorded which). Source of these receptors: a woman aged 50 to 60 in good health.

The V and J genes are TRBV19 and TRBJ2-1; the D gene TCRdb calls, TRBD1, cannot be checked with no DNA. From germline, CDR1 is LNHDA and CDR2 SQIVND (reference sequence). The CDR3 totals 14 residues. CDR3 loop: CASSTRQGSHEQFF.

The V call is TRBV12-5, the J call TRBJ2-7; TCRdb names TRBD2, which stays unverified in the absence of DNA. The V gene's germline CDR1 is LGHNT and CDR2 FRNRAP. The CDR3 has 14 amino acids. The CDR3 protein is CASGFSGRVYEQYF.

The chain employs TRBV27 and TRBJ2-3; the D call from TCRdb, TRBD2, cannot be confirmed without DNA. The V gene's germline CDR1 is MNHEY and CDR2 SMNVEV (reference sequence). The CDR3 length is 14 residues. The CDR3 loop is CASSWGRDADTQYF.

V and J are TRBV6-4 and TRBJ2-2; lacking DNA, the TRBD2 call made by TCRdb goes unchecked. This CDR3 contains 13 residues. The germline CDR1 and CDR2 sequences are MRHNA and SNTAGT. The CDR3 is CASSQRHVGELFF.

This sequence joins TRBV29-1 and TRBJ1-2; without DNA, the TCRdb call of TRBD1 cannot be checked. Germline values: CDR1 SQVTM, CDR2 ANQGSEA. The CDR3 extends over 13 amino acids. CDR3 loop: CSVGIGTGGGYTF.

CDR3 in amino acids: CASTDRASGYTF. The chain combines TRBV11-2 with TRBJ1-2; TCRdb picks TRBD1, but there is no DNA to check that call. The CDR3 spans 12 residues. In germline, CDR1 is SGHAT, CDR2 FQNNGV.

This chain joins TRBV20-1 and TRBJ1-1; lacking DNA, the TRBD1 call made by TCRdb goes unchecked. CDR3 length: 13 residues. CDR1 and CDR2 from the germline V gene are DFQATT and SNEGSKA (reference sequence). This CDR3 reads CSASRGGGTEAFF.